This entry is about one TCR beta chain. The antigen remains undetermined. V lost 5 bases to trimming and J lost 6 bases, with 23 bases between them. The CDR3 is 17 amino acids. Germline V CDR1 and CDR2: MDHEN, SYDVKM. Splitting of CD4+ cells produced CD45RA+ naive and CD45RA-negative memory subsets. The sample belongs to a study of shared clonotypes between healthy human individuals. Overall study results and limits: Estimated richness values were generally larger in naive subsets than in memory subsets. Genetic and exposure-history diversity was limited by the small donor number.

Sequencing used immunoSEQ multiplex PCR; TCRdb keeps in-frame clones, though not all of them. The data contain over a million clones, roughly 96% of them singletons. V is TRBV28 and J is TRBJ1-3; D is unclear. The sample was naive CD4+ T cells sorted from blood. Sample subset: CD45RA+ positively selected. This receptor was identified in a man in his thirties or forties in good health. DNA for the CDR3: TGTGCCAGCAGTCCCCTCACGGGCAGAGTACGGGAAAACACCATATATTTT. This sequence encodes CASSPLTGRVRENTIYF.